The clone carrying this T cell receptor (beta chain) has just one count. In the study's own analysis: Estimated nucleated cell counts came from reference gene primer amplification. The assay was immunoSEQ multiplex PCR, and TCRdb's table has in-frame clones only and misses some. V and J calls and clone size come straight from that table; D and trimming were deduced from the DNA. There are fewer than 250,000 clones in the sample; around 83% occur only once, and roughly 8.2% lies in the top ten. This sample was included in a study of blood T cell repertoires in COVID-19. Study context: Acute and convalescent COVID-19 specimens originated in the United States, Italy and Spain. T cells, B-cell-depleted T cells, or PBMCs provided the cDNA or gDNA that served as material.

J was trimmed by 6 bases and V by 5 bases; bases with no gene match: 5. CDR1 is LGHDT and CDR2 is YNNKEL in the germline V gene (reference sequence). This CDR3 region has 14 residues. Sequenced: peripheral blood. The J gene is TRBJ2-2, the V gene TRBV3-1 (or the pseudogene TRBV3-2), with TRBD1 identical over 8 bases. The sequence came from a woman aged 45 to 65 with acute or convalescent COVID-19. The CDR3 nucleotides are TGTGCCAGCAGCAAGACAGGGGTGGCCGGGGAGCTGTTTTTT. This encodes CASSKTGVAGELFF.